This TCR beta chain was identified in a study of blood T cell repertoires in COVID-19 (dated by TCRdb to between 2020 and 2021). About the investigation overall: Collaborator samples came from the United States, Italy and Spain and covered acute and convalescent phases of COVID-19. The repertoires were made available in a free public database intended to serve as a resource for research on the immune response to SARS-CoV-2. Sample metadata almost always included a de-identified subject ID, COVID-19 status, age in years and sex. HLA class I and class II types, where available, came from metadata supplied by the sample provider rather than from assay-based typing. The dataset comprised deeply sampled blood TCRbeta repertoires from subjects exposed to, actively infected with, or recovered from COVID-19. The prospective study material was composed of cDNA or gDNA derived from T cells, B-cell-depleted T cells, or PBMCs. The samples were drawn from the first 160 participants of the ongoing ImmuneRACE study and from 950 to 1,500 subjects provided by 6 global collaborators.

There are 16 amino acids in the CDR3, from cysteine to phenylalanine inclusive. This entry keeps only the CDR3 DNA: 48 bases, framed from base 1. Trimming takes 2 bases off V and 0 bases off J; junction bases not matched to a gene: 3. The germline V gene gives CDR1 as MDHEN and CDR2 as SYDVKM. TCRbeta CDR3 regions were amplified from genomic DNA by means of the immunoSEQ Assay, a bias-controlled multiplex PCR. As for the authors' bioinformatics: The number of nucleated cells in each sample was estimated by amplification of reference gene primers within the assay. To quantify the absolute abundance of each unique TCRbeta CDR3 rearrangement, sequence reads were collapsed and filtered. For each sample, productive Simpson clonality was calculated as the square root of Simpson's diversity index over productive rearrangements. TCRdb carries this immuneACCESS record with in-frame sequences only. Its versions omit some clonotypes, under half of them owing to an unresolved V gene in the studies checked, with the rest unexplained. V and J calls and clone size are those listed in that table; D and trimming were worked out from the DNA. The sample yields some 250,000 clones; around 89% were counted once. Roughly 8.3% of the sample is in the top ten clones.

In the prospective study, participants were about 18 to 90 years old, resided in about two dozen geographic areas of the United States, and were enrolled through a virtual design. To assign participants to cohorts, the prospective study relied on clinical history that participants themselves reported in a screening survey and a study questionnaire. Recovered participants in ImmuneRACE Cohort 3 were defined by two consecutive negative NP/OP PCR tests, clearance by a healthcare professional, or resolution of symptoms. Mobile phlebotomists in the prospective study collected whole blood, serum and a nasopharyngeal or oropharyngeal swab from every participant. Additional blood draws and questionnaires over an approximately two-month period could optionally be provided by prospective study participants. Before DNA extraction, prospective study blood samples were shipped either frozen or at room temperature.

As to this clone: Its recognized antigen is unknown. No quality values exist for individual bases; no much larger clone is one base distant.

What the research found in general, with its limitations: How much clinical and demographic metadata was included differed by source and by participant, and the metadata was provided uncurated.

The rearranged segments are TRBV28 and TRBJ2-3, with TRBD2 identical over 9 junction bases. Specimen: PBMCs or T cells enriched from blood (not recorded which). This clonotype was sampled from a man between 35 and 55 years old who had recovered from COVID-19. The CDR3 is CASSLMAGGSTDTQYF. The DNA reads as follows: TGTGCCAGCAGTTTAATGGCGGGAGGGAGCACAGATACGCAGTATTTT.